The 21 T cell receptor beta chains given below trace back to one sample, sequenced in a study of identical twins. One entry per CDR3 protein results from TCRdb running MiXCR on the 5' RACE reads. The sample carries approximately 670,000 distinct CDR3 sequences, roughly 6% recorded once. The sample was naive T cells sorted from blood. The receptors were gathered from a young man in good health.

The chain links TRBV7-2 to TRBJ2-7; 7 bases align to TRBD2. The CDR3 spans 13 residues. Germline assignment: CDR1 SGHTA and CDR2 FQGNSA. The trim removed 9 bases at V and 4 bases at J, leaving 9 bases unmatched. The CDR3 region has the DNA TGTGCCAGTACACACTCGGGGGGATACGAGCAGTACTTC. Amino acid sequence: CASTHSGGYEQYF.

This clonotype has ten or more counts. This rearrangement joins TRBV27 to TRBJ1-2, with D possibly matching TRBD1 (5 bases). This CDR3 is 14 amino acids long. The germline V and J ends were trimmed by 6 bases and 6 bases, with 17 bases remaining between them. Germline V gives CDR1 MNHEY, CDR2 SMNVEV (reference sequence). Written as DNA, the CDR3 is TGTGCCAGCAGCTTAAATCAGGGACGTAATGGCTACACCTTC. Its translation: CASSLNQGRNGYTF.

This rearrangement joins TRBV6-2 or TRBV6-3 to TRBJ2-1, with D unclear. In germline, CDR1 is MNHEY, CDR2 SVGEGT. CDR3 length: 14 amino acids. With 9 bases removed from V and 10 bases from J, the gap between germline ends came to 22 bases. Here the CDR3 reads CASKDPGNTREQFF. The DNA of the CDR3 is TGTGCCAGTAAAGACCCAGGCAACACAAGAGAGCAGTTCTTC.

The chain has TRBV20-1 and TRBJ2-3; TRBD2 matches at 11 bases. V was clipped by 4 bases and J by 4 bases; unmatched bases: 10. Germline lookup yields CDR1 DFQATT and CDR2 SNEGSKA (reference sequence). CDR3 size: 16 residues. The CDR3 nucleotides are TGCAGTGCTACCAAACTAGCGGGAGATCCACCAGATACGCAGTATTTT. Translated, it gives CSATKLAGDPPDTQYF.

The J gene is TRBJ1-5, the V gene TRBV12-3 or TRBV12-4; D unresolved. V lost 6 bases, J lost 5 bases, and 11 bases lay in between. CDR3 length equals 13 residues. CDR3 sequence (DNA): TGTGCCAGCAGATCGGACCGAGATCAGCCCCAGCATTTT. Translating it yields CASRSDRDQPQHF.

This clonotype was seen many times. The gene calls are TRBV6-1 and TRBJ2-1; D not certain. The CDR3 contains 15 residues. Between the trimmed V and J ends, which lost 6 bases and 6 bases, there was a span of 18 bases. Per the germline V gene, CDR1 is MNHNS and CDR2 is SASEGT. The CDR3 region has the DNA TGTGCCAGCAGCCCCCAACTCCTACGTGGCAATGAGCAGTTCTTC. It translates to CASSPQLLRGNEQFF.

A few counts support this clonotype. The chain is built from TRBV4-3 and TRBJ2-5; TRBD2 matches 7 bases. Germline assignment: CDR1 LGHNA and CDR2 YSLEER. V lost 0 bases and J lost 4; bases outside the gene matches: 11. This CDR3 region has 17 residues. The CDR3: CASSQDTGGSPPETQYF. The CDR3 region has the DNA TGCGCCAGCAGCCAAGATACAGGCGGGAGTCCTCCAGAGACCCAGTACTTC.

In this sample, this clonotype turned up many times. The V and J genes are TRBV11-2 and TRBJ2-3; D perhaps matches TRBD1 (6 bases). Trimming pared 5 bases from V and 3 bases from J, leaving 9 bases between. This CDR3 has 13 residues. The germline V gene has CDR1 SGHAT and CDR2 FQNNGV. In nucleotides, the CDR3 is TGTGCCAGCAGCCACAGGGAAACAGATACGCAGTATTTT. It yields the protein CASSHRETDTQYF. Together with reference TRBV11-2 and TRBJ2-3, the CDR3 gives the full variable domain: EAGVAQSPRYKIIEKRQSVAFWCNPISGHATLYWYQQILGQGPKLLIQFQNNGVVDDSQLPKDRFSAERLKGVDSTLKIQPAKLEDSAVYLCASSHRETDTQYFGPGTRLTVL.

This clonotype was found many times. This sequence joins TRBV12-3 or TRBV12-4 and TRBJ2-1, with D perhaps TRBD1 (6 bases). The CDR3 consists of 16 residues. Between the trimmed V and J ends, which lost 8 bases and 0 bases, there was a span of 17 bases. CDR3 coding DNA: TGTGCCAGCCGACCCCCCTCAGGGGACTCCTACAATGAGCAGTTCTTC. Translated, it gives CASRPPSGDSYNEQFF.

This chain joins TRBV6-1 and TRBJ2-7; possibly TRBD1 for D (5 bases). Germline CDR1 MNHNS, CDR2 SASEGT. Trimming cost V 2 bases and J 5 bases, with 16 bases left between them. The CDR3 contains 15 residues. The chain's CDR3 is CASSEQWQGGHEQYV. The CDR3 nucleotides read TGTGCCAGCAGTGAACAATGGCAGGGTGGCCACGAGCAGTACGTC.

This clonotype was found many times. The CDR3 loop reads CASSLFGERERETQYF. CDR3 bases: TGTGCCAGCAGTTTATTCGGGGAAAGAGAGAGGGAGACCCAGTACTTC. The chain is built from TRBV12-3 or TRBV12-4 and TRBJ2-5, with D possibly being TRBD2 (5 bases). This CDR3 is built from 16 residues. Trimming shortened V by 2 bases and J by 5 bases, and 18 bases separated the two germline ends.

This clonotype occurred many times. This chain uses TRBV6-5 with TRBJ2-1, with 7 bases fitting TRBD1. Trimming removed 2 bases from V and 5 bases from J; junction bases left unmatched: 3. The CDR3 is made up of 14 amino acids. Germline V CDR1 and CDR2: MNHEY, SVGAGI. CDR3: CASSYPGQNNEQFF. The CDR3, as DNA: TGTGCCAGCAGTTACCCGGGACAGAACAATGAGCAGTTCTTC.

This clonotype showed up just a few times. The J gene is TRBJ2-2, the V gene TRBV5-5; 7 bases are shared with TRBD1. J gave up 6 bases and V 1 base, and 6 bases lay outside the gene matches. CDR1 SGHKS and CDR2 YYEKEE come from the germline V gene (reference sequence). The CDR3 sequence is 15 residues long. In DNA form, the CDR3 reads TGTGCCAGCAGCTTGCGCCAGGGGGTATCCGGGGAGCTGTTTTTT. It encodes CASSLRQGVSGELFF.

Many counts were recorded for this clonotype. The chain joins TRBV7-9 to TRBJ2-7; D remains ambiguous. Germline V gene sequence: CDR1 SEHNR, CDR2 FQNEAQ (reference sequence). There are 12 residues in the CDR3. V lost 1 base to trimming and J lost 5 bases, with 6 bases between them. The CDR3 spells CASSLGLDEQYF. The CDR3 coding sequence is TGTGCCAGCAGCTTAGGTCTGGACGAGCAGTACTTC.

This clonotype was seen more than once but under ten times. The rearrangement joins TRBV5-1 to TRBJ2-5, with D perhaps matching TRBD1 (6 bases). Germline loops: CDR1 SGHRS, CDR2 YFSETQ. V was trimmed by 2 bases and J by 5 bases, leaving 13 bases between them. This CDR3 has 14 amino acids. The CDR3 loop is CASSLWTDGETQYF. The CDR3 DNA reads TGCGCCAGCAGCTTATGGACAGACGGGGAGACCCAGTACTTC.

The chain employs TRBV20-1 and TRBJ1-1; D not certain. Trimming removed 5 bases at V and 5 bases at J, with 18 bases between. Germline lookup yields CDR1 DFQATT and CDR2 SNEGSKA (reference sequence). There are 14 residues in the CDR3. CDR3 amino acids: CSAASPDPRTEAFF. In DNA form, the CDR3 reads TGCAGTGCTGCCTCCCCGGACCCGAGGACTGAAGCTTTCTTT.

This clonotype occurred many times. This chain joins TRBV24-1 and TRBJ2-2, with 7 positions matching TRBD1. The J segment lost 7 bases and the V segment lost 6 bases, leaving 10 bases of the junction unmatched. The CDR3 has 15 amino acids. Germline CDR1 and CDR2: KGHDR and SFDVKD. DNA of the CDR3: TGTGCCACCAGTCGTTCCGACAGGGACATCGGGGAGCTGTTTTTT. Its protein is CATSRSDRDIGELFF.

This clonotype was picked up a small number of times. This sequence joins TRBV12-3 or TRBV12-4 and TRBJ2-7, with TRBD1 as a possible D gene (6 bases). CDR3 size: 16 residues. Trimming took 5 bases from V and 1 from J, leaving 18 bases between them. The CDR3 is CASSKTGTYRSYEQYF. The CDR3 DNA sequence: TGTGCCAGCAGTAAAACAGGGACCTATCGGTCCTACGAGCAGTACTTC.

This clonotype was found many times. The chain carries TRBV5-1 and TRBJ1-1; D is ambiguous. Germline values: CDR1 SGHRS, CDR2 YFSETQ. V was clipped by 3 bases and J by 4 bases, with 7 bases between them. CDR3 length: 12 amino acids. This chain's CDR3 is CASSSVSTEAFF. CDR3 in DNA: TGCGCCAGCAGCTCCGTATCCACTGAAGCTTTCTTT. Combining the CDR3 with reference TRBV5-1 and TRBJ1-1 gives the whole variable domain KAGVTQTPRYLIKTRGQQVTLSCSPISGHRSVSWYQQTPGQGLQFLFEYFSETQRNKGNFPGRFSGRQFSNSRSEMNVSTLELGDSALYLCASSSVSTEAFFGQGTRLTVV.

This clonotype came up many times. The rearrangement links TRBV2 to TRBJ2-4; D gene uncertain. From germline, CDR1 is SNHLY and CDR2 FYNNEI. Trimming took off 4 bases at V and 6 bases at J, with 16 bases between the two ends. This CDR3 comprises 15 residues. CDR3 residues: CASSADVLPGNIQYF. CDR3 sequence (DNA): TGTGCCAGCAGTGCTGACGTCCTGCCAGGAAACATTCAGTACTTC.

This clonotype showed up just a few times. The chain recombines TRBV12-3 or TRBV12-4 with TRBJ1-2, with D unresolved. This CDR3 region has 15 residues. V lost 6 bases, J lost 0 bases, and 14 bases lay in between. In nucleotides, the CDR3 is TGTGCCAGCAGCTTAAAAAAAGGAGCTAACTATGGCTACACCTTC. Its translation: CASSLKKGANYGYTF.